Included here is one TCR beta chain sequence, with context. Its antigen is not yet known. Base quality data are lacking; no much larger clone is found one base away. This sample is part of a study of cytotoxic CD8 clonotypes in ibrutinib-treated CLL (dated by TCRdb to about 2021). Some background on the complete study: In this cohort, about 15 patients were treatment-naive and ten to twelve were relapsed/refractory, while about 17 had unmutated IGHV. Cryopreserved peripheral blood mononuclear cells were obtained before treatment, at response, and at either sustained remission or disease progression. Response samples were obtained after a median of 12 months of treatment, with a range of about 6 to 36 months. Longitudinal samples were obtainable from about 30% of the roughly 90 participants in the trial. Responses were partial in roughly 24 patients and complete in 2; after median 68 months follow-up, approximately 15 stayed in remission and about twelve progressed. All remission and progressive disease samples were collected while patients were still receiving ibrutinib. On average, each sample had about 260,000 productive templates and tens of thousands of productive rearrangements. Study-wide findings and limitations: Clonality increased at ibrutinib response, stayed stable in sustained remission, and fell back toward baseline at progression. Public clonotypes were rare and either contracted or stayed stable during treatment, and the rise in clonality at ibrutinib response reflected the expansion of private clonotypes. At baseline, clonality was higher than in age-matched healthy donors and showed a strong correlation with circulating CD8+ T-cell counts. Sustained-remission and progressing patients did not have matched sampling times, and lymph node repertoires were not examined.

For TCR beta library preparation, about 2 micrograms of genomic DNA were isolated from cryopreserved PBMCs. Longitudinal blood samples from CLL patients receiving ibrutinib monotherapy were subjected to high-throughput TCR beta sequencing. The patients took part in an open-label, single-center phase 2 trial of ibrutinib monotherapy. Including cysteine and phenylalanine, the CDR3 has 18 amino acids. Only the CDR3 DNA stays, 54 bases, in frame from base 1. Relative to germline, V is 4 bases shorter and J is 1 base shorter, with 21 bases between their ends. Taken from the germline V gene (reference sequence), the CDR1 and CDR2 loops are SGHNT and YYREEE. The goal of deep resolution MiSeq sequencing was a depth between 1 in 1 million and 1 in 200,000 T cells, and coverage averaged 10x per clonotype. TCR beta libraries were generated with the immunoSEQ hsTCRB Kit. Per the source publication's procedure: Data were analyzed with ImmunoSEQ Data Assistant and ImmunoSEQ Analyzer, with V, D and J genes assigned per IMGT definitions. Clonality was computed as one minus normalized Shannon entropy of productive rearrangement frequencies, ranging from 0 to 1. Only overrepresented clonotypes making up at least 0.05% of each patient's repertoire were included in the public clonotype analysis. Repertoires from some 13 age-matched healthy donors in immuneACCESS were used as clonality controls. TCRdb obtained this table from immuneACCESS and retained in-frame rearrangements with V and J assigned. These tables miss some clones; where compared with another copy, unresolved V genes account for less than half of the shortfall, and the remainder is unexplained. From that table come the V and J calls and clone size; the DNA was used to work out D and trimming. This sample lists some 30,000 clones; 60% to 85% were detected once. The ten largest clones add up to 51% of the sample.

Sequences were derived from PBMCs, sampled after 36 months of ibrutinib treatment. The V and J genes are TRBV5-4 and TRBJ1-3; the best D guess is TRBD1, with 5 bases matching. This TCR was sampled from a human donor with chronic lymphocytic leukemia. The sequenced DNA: TGTGCCAGCAGCCCGGCGGGGCTGACTTCCCTATCTGGAAACACCATATATTTT. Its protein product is CASSPAGLTSLSGNTIYF. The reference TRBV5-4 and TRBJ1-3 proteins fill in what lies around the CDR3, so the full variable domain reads ETGVTQSPTHLIKTRGQQVTLRCSSQSGHNTVSWYQQALGQGPQFIFQYYREEENGRGNFPPRFSGLQFPNYSSELNVNALELDDSALYLCASSPAGLTSLSGNTIYFGEGSWLTVV.